The sequence of this T cell receptor (beta chain) was determined in a study of shared clonotypes between healthy human individuals. The material for each subset, its genomic DNA, was split evenly across several immunoSEQ plates. Roughly 30,000 T cell genomes, or around 300 ng DNA, went into unsorted PBMC replicate PCRs. TCRdb's table, derived via immunoSEQ multiplex PCR, lists solely in-frame clones and lacks some. The table has fewer than 600,000 clones, 77% seen once; the top ten hold around 12%. This CDR3 is built from 13 residues. Germline V gene sequence: CDR1 ENHRY, CDR2 SYGVKD. V shed 1 base and J shed 1 base, with 1 base lying between them. The unsorted samples had tens of millions of PBMCs used for genomic DNA.

The chain links TRBV10-3 to TRBJ2-2; the D is unclear. The sample taken for sequencing was PBMCs. This sequence was found in a middle-aged woman in good health. Some clones in this sample may be carry-over from other donors' samples. The CDR3 reads CAISEWNTGELFF. CDR3 nucleotides: TGTGCCATCAGTGAGTGGAACACCGGGGAGCTGTTTTTT.